A selection of T cell receptor beta chains follows, all from one sample in a study of control samples from healthy donors and cancer patients. Measured with immunoSEQ multiplex PCR; TCRdb has only the in-frame clones, and not every one. The sample carries more than 60,000 clones, around 91% recorded once. The specimen sequenced was PBMCs. The receptor set was obtained from a man aged 55 to 70 with colorectal cancer. Each CDR3 is given with its conserved first and last residue. Each record gives: D gene, J gene, V gene, clone size, CDR3 DNA, CDR3 protein. D genes are given only for firm matches. Some rows have no size entry. The others give once, few or many, or a class for an expanded clone.

D gene: .; J gene: TRBJ2-4; V gene: TRBV2; clone size: .; CDR3 DNA: TGTGCCAGCAGTGAATCCGACGGAGACAATAACATTCAGTACTTC; CDR3 protein: CASSESDGDNNIQYF
D gene: TRBD2; J gene: TRBJ2-3; V gene: TRBV6-2/TRBV6-3; clone size: .; CDR3 DNA: TGTGCCAGCAACCCGGGGGGGGGCACAGATACGCAGTATTTT; CDR3 protein: CASNPGGGTDTQYF
D gene: .; J gene: TRBJ2-5; V gene: TRBV28; clone size: .; CDR3 DNA: TGTGCCAGCAAACCTCAAGAGACCCAGTACTTC; CDR3 protein: CASKPQETQYF
D gene: TRBD1; J gene: TRBJ2-1; V gene: TRBV7-6; clone size: once; CDR3 DNA: TGTGCCAGCAGCGCGGGACAGGGTAATGAGCAGTTCTTC; CDR3 protein: CASSAGQGNEQFF
D gene: .; J gene: TRBJ1-6; V gene: TRBV25-1; clone size: .; CDR3 DNA: TGTGCCAGCAGCCCGGGGTGGGGCCATTCACCCCTCCACTTT; CDR3 protein: CASSPGWGHSPLHF
D gene: TRBD1; J gene: TRBJ2-1; V gene: TRBV28; clone size: .; CDR3 DNA: TGTGCCAGCACTCATCCTCTGGGACAGGCCTATGAGCAGTTCTTC; CDR3 protein: CASTHPLGQAYEQFF
D gene: .; J gene: TRBJ2-1; V gene: TRBV7-3; clone size: .; CDR3 DNA: TGTGCCAGCAGCCCAAACTCACAGGGAGCTGAGCAGTTCTTC; CDR3 protein: CASSPNSQGAEQFF
D gene: .; J gene: TRBJ2-5; V gene: TRBV30; clone size: .; CDR3 DNA: TGTGCCTGGAGTCCCCTGGGCGAGACCCAGTACTTC; CDR3 protein: CAWSPLGETQYF
D gene: .; J gene: TRBJ2-5; V gene: TRBV24-1; clone size: .; CDR3 DNA: TGTGCCACCAGTGATTTTGCCCCCCACGGGGGGCTAGAGACCCAGTACTTC; CDR3 protein: CATSDFAPHGGLETQYF
D gene: TRBD1; J gene: TRBJ2-1; V gene: TRBV4-3; clone size: .; CDR3 DNA: TGCGCCAGCAGCCAAAGGACAGGGTTGAATGAGCAGTTCTTC; CDR3 protein: CASSQRTGLNEQFF
D gene: .; J gene: TRBJ1-6; V gene: TRBV6-5; clone size: .; CDR3 DNA: TGTGCCAGCAGTTACTCGAAAAGGTCGGGCTCACCCCTCCACTTT; CDR3 protein: CASSYSKRSGSPLHF
D gene: .; J gene: TRBJ1-4; V gene: TRBV28; clone size: .; CDR3 DNA: TGTGCCAGCAGTTTCCCGAGGGAAAAACTGTTTTTT; CDR3 protein: CASSFPREKLFF
D gene: .; J gene: TRBJ2-5; V gene: TRBV7-2; clone size: .; CDR3 DNA: TGTGCCAGCAGCTTAGTTCTGGAGACCCAGTACTTC; CDR3 protein: CASSLVLETQYF
D gene: TRBD1; J gene: TRBJ2-1; V gene: TRBV27; clone size: .; CDR3 DNA: TGTGCCAGCAGTCCCATTTCCGGGACAGGGGGCCTTGAGCAGTTCTTC; CDR3 protein: CASSPISGTGGLEQFF
D gene: .; J gene: TRBJ2-2; V gene: TRBV19; clone size: .; CDR3 DNA: TGTGCCAGTATGGTACAACTTAACACCGGGGAGCTGTTTTTT; CDR3 protein: CASMVQLNTGELFF
D gene: TRBD2; J gene: TRBJ2-7; V gene: TRBV7-9; clone size: .; CDR3 DNA: TGTGCCAGCAGCCTCCGGGGGGGGGTCTCGGAGCAGTACTTC; CDR3 protein: CASSLRGGVSEQYF
D gene: .; J gene: TRBJ2-7; V gene: TRBV3-1/TRBV3-2; clone size: .; CDR3 DNA: TGTGCCAGCAGCCAAGAAGGTCGGCCCGAGCAGTACTTC; CDR3 protein: CASSQEGRPEQYF
D gene: .; J gene: TRBJ2-1; V gene: TRBV5-1; clone size: .; CDR3 DNA: TGCGCCAGCAGCATCGGGAGCTCCTACAATGAGCAGTTCTTC; CDR3 protein: CASSIGSSYNEQFF
D gene: .; J gene: TRBJ2-5; V gene: TRBV5-6; clone size: .; CDR3 DNA: TGTGCCAGCAGCCACGGGGAGACCCAGTACTTC; CDR3 protein: CASSHGETQYF
D gene: .; J gene: TRBJ2-2; V gene: TRBV4-1; clone size: .; CDR3 DNA: TGCGCCAGCAGCCAGGTTCCGAACACCGGGGAGCTGTTTTTT; CDR3 protein: CASSQVPNTGELFF
D gene: TRBD2; J gene: TRBJ2-7; V gene: TRBV10-1; clone size: .; CDR3 DNA: TGCGCCAGCAGTGAGGGGAGGGCGGGCGAGCAGTACTTC; CDR3 protein: CASSEGRAGEQYF
D gene: TRBD2; J gene: TRBJ2-7; V gene: TRBV6-5; clone size: .; CDR3 DNA: TGTGCCAGCAGTTTTCAGGCGGGGGGGCACAACGAGCAGTACTTC; CDR3 protein: CASSFQAGGHNEQYF
D gene: .; J gene: TRBJ2-5; V gene: TRBV19; clone size: .; CDR3 DNA: TGTGCCAGTAGTATCCTCCGCAGGGTCTTACAAGAGACCCAGTACTTC; CDR3 protein: CASSILRRVLQETQYF
D gene: TRBD2; J gene: TRBJ2-5; V gene: TRBV11-2; clone size: .; CDR3 DNA: TGTGCCAGCAGCTTAGGGGCGGGGGTCCAAGAGACCCAGTACTTC; CDR3 protein: CASSLGAGVQETQYF
D gene: .; J gene: TRBJ1-5; V gene: TRBV6-2/TRBV6-3; clone size: once; CDR3 DNA: TGTGCCAGCAGTTACGTGGAATATAGCAATCAGCCCCAGCATTTT; CDR3 protein: CASSYVEYSNQPQHF
D gene: TRBD1; J gene: TRBJ2-3; V gene: TRBV5-1; clone size: .; CDR3 DNA: TGCGCCAGCAGCTTGGTACAGGGGGCGACAGATACGCAGTATTTT; CDR3 protein: CASSLVQGATDTQYF
D gene: TRBD2; J gene: TRBJ2-1; V gene: TRBV9; clone size: .; CDR3 DNA: TGTGCCAGCCGTCGGGGCGGGGGGGCCCCAAATGAGCAGTTCTTC; CDR3 protein: CASRRGGGAPNEQFF
D gene: .; J gene: TRBJ2-2; V gene: TRBV5-6; clone size: .; CDR3 DNA: TGTGCCAGCAGATCTCGGGGTACCGGGGAGCTGTTTTTT; CDR3 protein: CASRSRGTGELFF
D gene: TRBD2; J gene: TRBJ2-1; V gene: TRBV3-1/TRBV3-2; clone size: .; CDR3 DNA: TGTGCCAGCAGCCAAGAGGGCGGGGGGGCCTACAATGAGCAGTTCTTC; CDR3 protein: CASSQEGGGAYNEQFF
D gene: TRBD2; J gene: TRBJ2-5; V gene: TRBV6-4; clone size: .; CDR3 DNA: TGTGCCAACACTAGCGGGGGGGCCGGGGAGACCCAGTACTTC; CDR3 protein: CANTSGGAGETQYF
D gene: TRBD2; J gene: TRBJ2-1; V gene: TRBV11-2; clone size: .; CDR3 DNA: TGTGCCAGCAGCTTAGATCGGGGGGACAATGAGCAGTTCTTC; CDR3 protein: CASSLDRGDNEQFF
D gene: .; J gene: TRBJ2-7; V gene: TRBV4-1; clone size: .; CDR3 DNA: TGCGCCAGCAGCCACCAAAGGGGGAATGGCAACGAGCAGTACTTC; CDR3 protein: CASSHQRGNGNEQYF
D gene: .; J gene: TRBJ2-1; V gene: TRBV5-6; clone size: .; CDR3 DNA: TGTGCCAGCAGCTTGGGGGGACTCGGGACTTACAATGAGCAGTTCTTC; CDR3 protein: CASSLGGLGTYNEQFF
D gene: .; J gene: TRBJ2-2; V gene: TRBV11-2; clone size: .; CDR3 DNA: TGTGCCAGCAGCTTAACGAACACCGGGGAGCTGTTTTTT; CDR3 protein: CASSLTNTGELFF
D gene: .; J gene: TRBJ1-2; V gene: TRBV4-3; clone size: .; CDR3 DNA: TGCGCCAGCAGCCAAGATCTACGGGAAAAGGGGTATGGCTACACCTTC; CDR3 protein: CASSQDLREKGYGYTF
D gene: .; J gene: TRBJ1-6; V gene: TRBV12-3/TRBV12-4; clone size: .; CDR3 DNA: TGTGCCAGCAGCCGGGGGCGCGGTTCACCCCTCCACTTT; CDR3 protein: CASSRGRGSPLHF
D gene: TRBD2; J gene: TRBJ2-3; V gene: TRBV20-1; clone size: .; CDR3 DNA: TGCAGTGCGAGTGGCGGGGGGGCTACCGATACGCAGTATTTT; CDR3 protein: CSASGGGATDTQYF
D gene: .; J gene: TRBJ1-5; V gene: TRBV2; clone size: .; CDR3 DNA: TGTGCCAGCAGTGAGAGGGACTATAGCAATCAGCCCCAGCATTTT; CDR3 protein: CASSERDYSNQPQHF
D gene: .; J gene: TRBJ1-5; V gene: TRBV3-1/TRBV3-2; clone size: .; CDR3 DNA: TGTGCCAGCAGCCAAGTTGGCGGAAATCAGCCCCAGCATTTT; CDR3 protein: CASSQVGGNQPQHF
D gene: .; J gene: TRBJ1-5; V gene: TRBV10-1; clone size: .; CDR3 DNA: TGCGCCAGCAGTGAGAATCTCAATCAGCCCCAGCATTTT; CDR3 protein: CASSENLNQPQHF
D gene: .; J gene: TRBJ2-1; V gene: TRBV5-1; clone size: .; CDR3 DNA: TGCGCCAGCAGTTTGGCACTAGCAAGGAATGAGCAGTTCTTC; CDR3 protein: CASSLALARNEQFF
D gene: .; J gene: TRBJ2-7; V gene: TRBV2; clone size: .; CDR3 DNA: TGTGCCAGCAGTGAAAGGGACATTCGATCCTACGAGCAGTACTTC; CDR3 protein: CASSERDIRSYEQYF
D gene: .; J gene: TRBJ2-7; V gene: TRBV5-6; clone size: .; CDR3 DNA: TGTGCCAGCAGTTACGACAGCTCCTACGAGCAGTACTTC; CDR3 protein: CASSYDSSYEQYF
D gene: TRBD2; J gene: TRBJ2-7; V gene: TRBV5-4; clone size: .; CDR3 DNA: TGTGCCAGCAGCCGGAGCGGGGGAAACTACGAGCAGTACTTC; CDR3 protein: CASSRSGGNYEQYF